Listed here is a single TCR beta chain. These data are taken from a study of OX40 agonist ivuxolimab in advanced cancers. Clones were sequenced by immunoSEQ multiplex PCR, and TCRdb holds only the in-frame ones, with some missing. The profile shows some 75,000 clones, roughly 83% of them singletons. Germline V gene sequence: CDR1 SGHDT, CDR2 YYEEEE. The CDR3 extends over 19 amino acids. V was clipped by 1 base and J by 0 bases; unmatched bases: 12. This specimen was CD4+ or CD8+ T cells sorted from blood, taken in a trial of the OX40 agonist ivuxolimab. The V gene is TRBV5-6, the J gene TRBJ1-5; 8 nucleotides align to TRBD1. The TCR sequence derives from an adult with an advanced solid tumor such as melanoma, head and neck, liver or kidney cancer. The CDR3 is CASSLTIGTGDYSNQPQHF. The CDR3 DNA sequence: TGTGCCAGCAGCTTGACCATCGGGACAGGAGATTATAGCAATCAGCCCCAGCATTTT.